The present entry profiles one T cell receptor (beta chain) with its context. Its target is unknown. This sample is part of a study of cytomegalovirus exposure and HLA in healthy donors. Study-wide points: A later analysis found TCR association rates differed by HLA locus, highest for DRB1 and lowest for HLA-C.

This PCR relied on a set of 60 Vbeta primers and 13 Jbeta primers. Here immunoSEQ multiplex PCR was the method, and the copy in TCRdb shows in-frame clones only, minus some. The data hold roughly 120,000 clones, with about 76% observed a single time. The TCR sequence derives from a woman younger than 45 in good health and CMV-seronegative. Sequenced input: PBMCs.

The CDR3 is CASSLARLAGGPSSYEQYF. In DNA, the CDR3 is TGTGCCAGCAGCTTAGCCCGATTAGCGGGAGGGCCGAGCTCCTACGAGCAGTACTTC. The chain joins TRBV7-2 to TRBJ2-7, with TRBD2 matching 11 bases. The V segment lost 0 bases and the J segment 0 bases; nucleotides outside the gene matches: 10. CDR1 and CDR2 from the germline V gene are SGHTA and FQGNSA. CDR3 length equals 19 residues.